One T cell receptor beta chain is described in this entry. Trimming left V 7 bases short and J 1 base short, with 13 bases between. CDR3 size: 13 residues. The germline V gene has CDR1 SQVTM and CDR2 ANQGSEA. TCRdb keeps only in-frame clones here, not all; method: immunoSEQ multiplex PCR. Of about 100,000 clones in the sample, around four fifths are singletons; the top ten hold approximately 19%. These data originate in a study of control samples from healthy donors and cancer patients. The sample consisted of blood. This clonotype was sampled from a man aged 30-40 years in good health. The V gene is TRBV29-1, the J gene TRBJ2-5; D possibly corresponds to TRBD1 (6 bases). In DNA form, the CDR3 reads TGCAGCGCGATCGACAGGACCCAAGAGACCCAGTACTTC. Its translation: CSAIDRTQETQYF.